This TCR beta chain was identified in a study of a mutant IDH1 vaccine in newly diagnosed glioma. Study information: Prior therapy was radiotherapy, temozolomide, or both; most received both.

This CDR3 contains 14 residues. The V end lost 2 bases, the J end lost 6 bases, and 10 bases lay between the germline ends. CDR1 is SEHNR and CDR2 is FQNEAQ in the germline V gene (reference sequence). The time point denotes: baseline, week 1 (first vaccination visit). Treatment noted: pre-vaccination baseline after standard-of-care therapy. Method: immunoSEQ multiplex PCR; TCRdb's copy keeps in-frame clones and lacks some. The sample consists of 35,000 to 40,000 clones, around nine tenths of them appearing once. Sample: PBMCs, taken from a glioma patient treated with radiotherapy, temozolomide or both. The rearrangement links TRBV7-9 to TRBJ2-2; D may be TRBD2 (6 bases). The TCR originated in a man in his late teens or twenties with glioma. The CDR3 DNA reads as TGTGCCAGCAGCTTACCTGGGGGGTCCGGGGAGCTGTTTTTT. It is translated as CASSLPGGSGELFF.